The source of this TCR beta chain is a study of blood T cell repertoires in COVID-19. The assay was immunoSEQ multiplex PCR, and TCRdb's table has in-frame clones only and misses some. The table lists 110,000 to 150,000 clones, approximately 84% of them singletons. The CDR3 runs 14 residues. Germline CDR1 SGHVS, CDR2 FQNEAQ. Trimming took 2 bases from V and 1 from J, leaving 8 bases between them. The table lists this clone with a count of one. The sequence came from a human donor in a cohort sampled during active COVID-19. The sample comprised peripheral blood. This chain joins TRBV7-8 and TRBJ1-1; the D is unclear. CDR3 in DNA: TGTGCCAGCAGCTTAAAGGGAGGGAACACTGAAGCTTTCTTT. Translation gives CASSLKGGNTEAFF.